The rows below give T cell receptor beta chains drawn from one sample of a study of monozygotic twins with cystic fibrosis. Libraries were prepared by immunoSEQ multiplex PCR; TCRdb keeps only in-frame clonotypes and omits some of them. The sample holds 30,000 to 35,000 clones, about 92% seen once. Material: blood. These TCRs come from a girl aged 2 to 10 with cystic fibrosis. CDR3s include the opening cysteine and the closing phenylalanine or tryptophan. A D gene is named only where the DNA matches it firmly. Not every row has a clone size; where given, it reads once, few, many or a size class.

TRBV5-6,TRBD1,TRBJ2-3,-,CASSLPGGLDTQYF,TGTGCCAGCAGCTTGCCAGGGGGCCTAGATACGCAGTATTTT
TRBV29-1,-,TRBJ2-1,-,CSVDSKSYNEQFF,TGCAGCGTTGATAGCAAATCCTACAATGAGCAGTTCTTC
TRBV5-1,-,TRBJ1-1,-,CASSPTPGTEAFF,TGCGCCAGCAGCCCCACGCCCGGGACTGAAGCTTTCTTT
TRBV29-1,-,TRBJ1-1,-,CSATGPEAFF,TGCAGCGCGACGGGCCCTGAAGCTTTCTTT
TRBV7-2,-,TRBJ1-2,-,CASRGQDYGYTF,TGTGCCAGCAGGGGGCAGGACTATGGCTACACCTTC
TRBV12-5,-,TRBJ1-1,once,CASGPLRGEGGTEAFF,TGTGCTAGTGGTCCCTTGCGGGGTGAGGGGGGCACTGAAGCTTTCTTT
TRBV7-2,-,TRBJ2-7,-,CASSLAHSYEQYF,TGTGCCAGCAGCTTGGCACATTCCTACGAGCAGTACTTC
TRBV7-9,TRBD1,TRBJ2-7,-,CASSLLLTGDYEQYF,TGTGCCAGCAGCCTTTTATTAACAGGGGATTACGAGCAGTACTTC
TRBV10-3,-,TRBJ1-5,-,CAIRDDSSNQPQHF,TGTGCCATCAGAGACGACTCTAGCAATCAGCCCCAGCATTTT
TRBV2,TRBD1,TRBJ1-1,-,CASARDRGEAFF,TGTGCCAGCGCCCGGGACAGGGGTGAAGCTTTCTTT
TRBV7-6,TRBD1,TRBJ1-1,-,CASSLETGKAFF,TGTGCCAGCAGCTTAGAGACAGGGAAAGCTTTCTTT